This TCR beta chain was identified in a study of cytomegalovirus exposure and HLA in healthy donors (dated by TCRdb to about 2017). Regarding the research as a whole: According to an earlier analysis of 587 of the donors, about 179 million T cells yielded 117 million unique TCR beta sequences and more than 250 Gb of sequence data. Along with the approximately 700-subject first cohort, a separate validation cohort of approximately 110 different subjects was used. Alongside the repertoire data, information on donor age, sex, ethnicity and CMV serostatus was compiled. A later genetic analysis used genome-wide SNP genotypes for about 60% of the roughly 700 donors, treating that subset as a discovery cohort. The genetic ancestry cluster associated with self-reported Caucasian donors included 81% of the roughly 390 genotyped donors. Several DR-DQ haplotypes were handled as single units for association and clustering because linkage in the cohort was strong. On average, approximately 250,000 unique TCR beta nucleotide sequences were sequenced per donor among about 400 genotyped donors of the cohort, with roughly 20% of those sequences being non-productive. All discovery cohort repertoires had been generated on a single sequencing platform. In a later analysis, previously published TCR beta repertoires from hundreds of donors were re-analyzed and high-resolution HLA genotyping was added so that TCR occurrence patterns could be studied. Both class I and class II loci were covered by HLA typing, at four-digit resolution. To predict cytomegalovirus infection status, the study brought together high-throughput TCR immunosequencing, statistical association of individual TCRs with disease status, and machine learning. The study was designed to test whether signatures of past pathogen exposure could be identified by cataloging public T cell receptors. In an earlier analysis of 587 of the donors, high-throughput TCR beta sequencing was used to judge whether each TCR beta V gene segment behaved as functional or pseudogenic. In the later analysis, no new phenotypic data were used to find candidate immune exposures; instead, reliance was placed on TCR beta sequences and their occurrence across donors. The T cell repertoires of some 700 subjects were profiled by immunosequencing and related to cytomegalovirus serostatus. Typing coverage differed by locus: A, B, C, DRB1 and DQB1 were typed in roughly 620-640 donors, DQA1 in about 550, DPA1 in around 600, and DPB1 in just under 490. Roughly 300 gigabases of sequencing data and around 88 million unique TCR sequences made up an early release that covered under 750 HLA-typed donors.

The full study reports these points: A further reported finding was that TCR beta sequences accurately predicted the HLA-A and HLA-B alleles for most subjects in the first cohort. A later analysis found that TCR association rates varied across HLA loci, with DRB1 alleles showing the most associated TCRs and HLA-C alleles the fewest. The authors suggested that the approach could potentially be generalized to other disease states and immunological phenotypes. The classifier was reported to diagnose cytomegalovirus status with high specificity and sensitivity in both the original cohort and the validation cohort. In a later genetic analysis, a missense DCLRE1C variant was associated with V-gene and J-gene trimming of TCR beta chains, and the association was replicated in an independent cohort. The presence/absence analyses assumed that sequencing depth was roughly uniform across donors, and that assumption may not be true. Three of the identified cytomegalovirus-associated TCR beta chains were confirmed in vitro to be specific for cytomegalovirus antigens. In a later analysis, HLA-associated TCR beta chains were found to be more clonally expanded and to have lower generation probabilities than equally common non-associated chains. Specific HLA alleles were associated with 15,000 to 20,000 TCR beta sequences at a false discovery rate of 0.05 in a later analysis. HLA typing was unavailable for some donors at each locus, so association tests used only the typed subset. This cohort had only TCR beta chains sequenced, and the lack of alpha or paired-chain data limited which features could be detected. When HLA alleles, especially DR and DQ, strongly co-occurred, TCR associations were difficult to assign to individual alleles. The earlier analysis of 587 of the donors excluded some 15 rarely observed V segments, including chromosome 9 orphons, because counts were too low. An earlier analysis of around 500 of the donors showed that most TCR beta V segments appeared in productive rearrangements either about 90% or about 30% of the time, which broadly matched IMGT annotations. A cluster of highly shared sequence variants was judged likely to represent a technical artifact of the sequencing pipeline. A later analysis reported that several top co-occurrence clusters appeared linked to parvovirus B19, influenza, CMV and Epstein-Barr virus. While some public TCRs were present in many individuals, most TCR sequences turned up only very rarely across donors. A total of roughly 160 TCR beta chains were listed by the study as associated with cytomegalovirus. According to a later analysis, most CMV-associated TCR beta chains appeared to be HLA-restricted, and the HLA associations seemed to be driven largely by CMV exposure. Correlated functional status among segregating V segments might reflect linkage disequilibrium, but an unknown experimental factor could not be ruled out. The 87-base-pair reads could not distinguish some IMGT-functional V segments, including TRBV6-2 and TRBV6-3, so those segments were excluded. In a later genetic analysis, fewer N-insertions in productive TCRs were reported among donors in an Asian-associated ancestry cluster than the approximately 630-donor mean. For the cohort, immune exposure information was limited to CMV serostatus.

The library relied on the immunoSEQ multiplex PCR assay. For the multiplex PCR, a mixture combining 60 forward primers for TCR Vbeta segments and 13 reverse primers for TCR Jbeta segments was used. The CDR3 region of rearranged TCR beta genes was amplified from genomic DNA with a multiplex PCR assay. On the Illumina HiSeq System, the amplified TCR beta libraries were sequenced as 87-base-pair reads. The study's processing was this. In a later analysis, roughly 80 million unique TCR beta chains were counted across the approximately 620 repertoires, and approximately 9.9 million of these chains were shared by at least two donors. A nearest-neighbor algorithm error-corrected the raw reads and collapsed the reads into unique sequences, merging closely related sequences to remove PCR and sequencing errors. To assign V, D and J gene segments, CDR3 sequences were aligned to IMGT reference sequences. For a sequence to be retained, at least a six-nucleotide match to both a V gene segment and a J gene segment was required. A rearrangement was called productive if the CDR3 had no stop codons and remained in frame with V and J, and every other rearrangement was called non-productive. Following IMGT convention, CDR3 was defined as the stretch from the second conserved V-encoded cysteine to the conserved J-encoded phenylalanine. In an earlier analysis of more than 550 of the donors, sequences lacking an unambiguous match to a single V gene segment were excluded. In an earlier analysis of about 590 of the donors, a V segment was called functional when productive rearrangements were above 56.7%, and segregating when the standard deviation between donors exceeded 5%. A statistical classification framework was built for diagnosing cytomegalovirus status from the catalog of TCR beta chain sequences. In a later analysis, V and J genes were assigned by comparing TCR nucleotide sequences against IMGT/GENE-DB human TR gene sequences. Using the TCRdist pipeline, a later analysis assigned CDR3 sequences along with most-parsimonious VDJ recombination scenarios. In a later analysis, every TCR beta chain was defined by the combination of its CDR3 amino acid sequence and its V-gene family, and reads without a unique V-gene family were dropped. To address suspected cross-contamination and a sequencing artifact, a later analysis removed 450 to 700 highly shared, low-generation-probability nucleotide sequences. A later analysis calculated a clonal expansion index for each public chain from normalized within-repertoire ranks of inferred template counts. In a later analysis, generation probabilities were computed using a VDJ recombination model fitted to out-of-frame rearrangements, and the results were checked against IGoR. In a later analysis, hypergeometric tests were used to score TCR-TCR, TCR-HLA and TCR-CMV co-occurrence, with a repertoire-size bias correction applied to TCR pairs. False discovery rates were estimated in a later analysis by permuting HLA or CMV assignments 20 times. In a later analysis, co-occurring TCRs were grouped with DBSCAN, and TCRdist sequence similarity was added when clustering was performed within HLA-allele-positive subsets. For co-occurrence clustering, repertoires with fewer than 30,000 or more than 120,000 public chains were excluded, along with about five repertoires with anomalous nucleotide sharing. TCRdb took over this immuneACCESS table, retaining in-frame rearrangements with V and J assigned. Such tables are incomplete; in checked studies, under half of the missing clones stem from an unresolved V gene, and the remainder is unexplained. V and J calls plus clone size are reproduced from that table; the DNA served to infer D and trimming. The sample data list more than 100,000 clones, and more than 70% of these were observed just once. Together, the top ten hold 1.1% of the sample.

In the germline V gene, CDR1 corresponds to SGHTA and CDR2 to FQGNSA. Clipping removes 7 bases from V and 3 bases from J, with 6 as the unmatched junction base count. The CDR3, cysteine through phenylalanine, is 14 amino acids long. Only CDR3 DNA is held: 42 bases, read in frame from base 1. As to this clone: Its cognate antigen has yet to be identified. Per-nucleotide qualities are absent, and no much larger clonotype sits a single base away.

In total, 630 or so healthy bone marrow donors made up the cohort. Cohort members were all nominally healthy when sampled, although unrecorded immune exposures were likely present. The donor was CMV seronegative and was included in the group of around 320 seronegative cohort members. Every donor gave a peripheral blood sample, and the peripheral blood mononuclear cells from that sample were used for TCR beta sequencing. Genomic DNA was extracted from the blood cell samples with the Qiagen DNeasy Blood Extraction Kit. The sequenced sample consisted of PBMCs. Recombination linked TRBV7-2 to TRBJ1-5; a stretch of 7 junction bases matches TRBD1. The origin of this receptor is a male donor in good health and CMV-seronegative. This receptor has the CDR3 CASNPGTVNQPQHF. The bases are TGTGCCAGCAACCCAGGGACAGTCAATCAGCCCCAGCATTTT.